These 20 T cell receptor beta chains were sequenced from one sample in a study of T cell responses to AZD1222 COVID-19 vaccine. Repertoires were generated with immunoSEQ multiplex PCR, while TCRdb's copy carries only in-frame clones and drops some. The table shows roughly 50,000 clones, with 65% to 90% occurring only once. This sample comprised peripheral blood, obtained 28 days after the second AZD1222 dose. Source of these receptors: an adult who received the AZD1222 COVID-19 vaccine.

V usage is TRBV5-1 and J usage is TRBJ2-2; D might be TRBD2 (6 bases). The ends were cut back, 0 bases at V and 6 bases at J, with 15 bases in the middle. From germline, CDR1 is SGHRS and CDR2 YFSETQ. This CDR3 contains 16 residues. In DNA, the CDR3 is TGCGCCAGCAGCTTGGTCCGGGATACTAGCCCCGGGGAGCTGTTTTTT. It codes for CASSLVRDTSPGELFF.

The chain is built from TRBV5-4 and TRBJ1-6, with D possibly TRBD1 on 6 matching bases. Trimming took off 4 bases at V and 10 bases at J, with 15 bases between the two ends. The CDR3 extends over 14 amino acids. The germline V gene has CDR1 SGHNT and CDR2 YYREEE (reference sequence). The CDR3 nucleotides read TGTGCCAGCAGCACACAGGGAAGAAGGTCACCCCTCCACTTT. Protein: CASSTQGRRSPLHF.

The V call is TRBV6-1, the J call TRBJ2-3; 14 bases are a match to TRBD2. V shed 0 bases, J shed 4 bases, and the junction held 0 bases outside the gene matches. Germline CDR1 MNHNS, CDR2 SASEGT. CDR3 length: 16 residues. The CDR3 DNA reads TGTGCCAGCAGTGAAGCGGGACTAGCGGGAGCAGATACGCAGTATTTT. Translating gives CASSEAGLAGADTQYF.

The chain has TRBV28 and TRBJ2-7; 7 bases match TRBD1. The CDR3 covers 14 residues. Germline CDR1 MDHEN, CDR2 SYDVKM. V trimming: 3 bases; J trimming: 3 bases; junction bases outside the gene matches: 5. The CDR3 here is CASSFVDRSYEQYF. In DNA, the CDR3 is TGTGCCAGCAGTTTCGTGGACAGGAGCTACGAGCAGTACTTC.

This chain links TRBV7-2 with TRBJ2-1; D gene unclear. The V gene lost 2 bases and the J gene lost 6 bases, with 8 bases spanning the gap. The germline gives CDR1 SGHTA, CDR2 FQGNSA. The CDR3 loop spans 13 amino acids. CDR3 in DNA: TGTGCCAGCAGCTTACCATCGGCCAATGAGCAGTTCTTC. It specifies CASSLPSANEQFF. The full variable domain, its missing parts supplied by reference TRBV7-2 and TRBJ2-1, is GAGVSQSPSNKVTEKGKDVELRCDPISGHTALYWYRQSLGQGLEFLIYFQGNSAPDKSGLPSDRFSAERTGGSVSTLTIQRTQQEDSAVYLCASSLPSANEQFFGPGTRLTVL.

The V gene is TRBV6-2 or TRBV6-3, the J gene TRBJ1-1; tentative D call: TRBD1 (6 bases). The CDR3 is 12 amino acids. Trimming removed 5 bases at V and 4 bases at J, with 8 bases between. Per the germline V gene, CDR1 is MNHEY and CDR2 is SVGEGT. DNA of the CDR3: TGTGCCAGCAGTCAAGGGGGCACTGAAGCTTTCTTT. Amino acid sequence: CASSQGGTEAFF.

Only one count was recorded for this clone. The chain combines TRBV12-3 or TRBV12-4 with TRBJ1-5; 7 bases map to TRBD1. V was clipped by 4 bases and J by 4 bases; unmatched bases: 1. The CDR3 spans 13 residues. CDR3 DNA sequence: TGTGCCAGCAGTTCAGGGGGGAATCAGCCCCAGCATTTT. It codes for CASSSGGNQPQHF.

CDR3 sequence reads: CASRDGQGGSPLHF. CDR3 coding DNA: TGTGCCAGCAGGGACGGACAGGGCGGTTCACCCCTCCACTTT. The genes are TRBV28 and TRBJ1-6; 8 nucleotides match TRBD1. The CDR3 has 14 amino acids. The junction had 7 bases not matched to a gene; V was cut back by 6 bases and J by 9 bases. Germline V gives CDR1 MDHEN, CDR2 SYDVKM.

The V and J genes are TRBV7-9 and TRBJ1-1; D may be TRBD1 (5 bases). The V end was cut by 5 bases, the J end by 11 bases, with 12 bases between. The CDR3 length is 11 residues. Germline CDR1 and CDR2: SEHNR and FQNEAQ (reference sequence). This chain's CDR3 is CASSPGPGAFF. The CDR3 DNA sequence: TGTGCCAGCAGCCCAGGGCCAGGTGCTTTCTTT.

This clone was picked up a small number of times. The J gene is TRBJ2-4, the V gene TRBV10-2; the D is unclear. CDR1 is WSHSY, CDR2 SAAADI, per germline. V was pared by 3 bases and J by 3 bases, with 18 bases between. The CDR3 covers 17 residues. As DNA, the CDR3 is TGCGCCAGCAGTGAAGATAAGCGTTCGTCCGGCAAAAACATTCAGTACTTC. It yields the protein CASSEDKRSSGKNIQYF.

The chain combines TRBV28 with TRBJ2-7, with 8 positions matching TRBD1. Looked up from germline, CDR1 is MDHEN and CDR2 is SYDVKM. J gave up 2 bases and V 5 bases, and 8 bases lay outside the gene matches. This CDR3 comprises 15 residues. The CDR3 region has the DNA TGTGCCAGCAGTATAGGACAGGGAACAACCTACGAGCAGTACTTC. Translating it yields CASSIGQGTTYEQYF.

This clone was seen a handful of times. V gene TRBV10-3 combines with J gene TRBJ2-7, with TRBD2 as a possible D gene (7 bases). V was clipped by 5 bases and J by 3 bases, with 11 bases between them. This CDR3 is 13 amino acids long. Germline V lookup: CDR1 ENHRY, CDR2 SYGVKD. This chain's CDR3 is CAISSGGHYEQYF. The CDR3 region has the DNA TGTGCCATCAGTTCCGGGGGGCACTACGAGCAGTACTTC.

V usage is TRBV19 and J usage is TRBJ1-5, with D uncertain. Trimming left V 4 bases short and J 7 bases short, with 8 bases between. Germline V gives CDR1 LNHDA, CDR2 SQIVND (reference sequence). The CDR3 totals 12 residues. In nucleotides, the CDR3 is TGTGCCAGTAGTAAGCCGGGACAGCCCCAGCATTTT. This encodes CASSKPGQPQHF.

Comments on this clone: Other DNA sequences from this sample encode an identical CDR3 as well. The chain carries TRBV7-2 and TRBJ2-7, with D uncertain. CDR1 and CDR2 (germline): SGHTA, FQGNSA. The CDR3 sequence is 14 residues long. V lost 5 bases, J lost 2 bases, and 13 bases lay in between. The CDR3 protein is CASSPGLLPYEQYF. The CDR3 coding sequence is TGTGCCAGCAGCCCCGGCCTCTTGCCCTACGAGCAGTACTTC.

This chain connects TRBV28 to TRBJ2-3, with D perhaps given as TRBD1 or TRBD2 (5 bases each). From germline, CDR1 is MDHEN and CDR2 SYDVKM. This CDR3 comprises 15 residues. V was pared by 6 bases and J by 1 base, with 14 bases between. CDR3 sequence: CASSRRDHRTDTQYF. The CDR3 DNA sequence: TGTGCCAGCAGCCGACGGGACCACCGCACAGATACGCAGTATTTT.

The gene calls are TRBV9 and TRBJ2-7, with D perhaps TRBD2 (6 bases). CDR3 size: 16 residues. Germline assignment: CDR1 SGDLS and CDR2 YYNGEE. V lost 4 bases and J 3 bases, leaving 20 bases between the germline ends. The DNA of the CDR3 is TGTGCCAGCAGCCTCGGGCCCGACGACGGGAGCTACGAGCAGTACTTC. It yields the protein CASSLGPDDGSYEQYF.

This clone was counted a single time. The genes are TRBV19 and TRBJ2-4, with D possibly being TRBD2 (6 bases). The CDR3 runs to 14 residues. V was cut by 3 bases and J by 3 bases, with 9 bases left in between. Germline CDR1 and CDR2: LNHDA and SQIVND (reference sequence). The CDR3 sequence is CASSMAGNKNIQYF. The CDR3 DNA reads as TGTGCCAGTAGTATGGCGGGGAACAAAAACATTCAGTACTTC.

The V gene is TRBV11-2, the J gene TRBJ2-4; D gene unclear. Germline V gives CDR1 SGHAT, CDR2 FQNNGV. Trimming pared 3 bases from V and 0 bases from J, leaving 12 bases between. The CDR3 contains 16 residues. This chain's CDR3 is CASSLGNFLAKNIQYF. The CDR3 DNA reads as TGTGCCAGCAGCTTGGGGAATTTCCTAGCCAAAAACATTCAGTACTTC.

This clone was seen just once. The chain carries TRBV7-9 and TRBJ2-4; maybe TRBD1 (6 bases). The CDR3 runs to 12 residues. V lost 7 bases and J 7 bases, leaving 11 bases between the germline ends. The germline V gene encodes CDR1 SEHNR and CDR2 FQNEAQ (reference sequence). The CDR3 here is CASTTGKNIQYF. In nucleotides, the CDR3 is TGTGCCAGCACCACAGGGAAGAACATTCAGTACTTC.

This chain uses TRBV15 with TRBJ2-7; either TRBD1 or TRBD2 may supply D (7 bases each). Trimming took 4 bases from V and 7 from J, leaving 14 bases between them. This CDR3 is 13 amino acids long. The germline V gene has CDR1 LNHNV and CDR2 YYDKDF (reference sequence). The CDR3 sequence: CATSNAGGGEQYF. The DNA for the CDR3 is TGTGCCACCAGCAACGCAGGGGGGGGTGAGCAGTACTTC.